Sequencing of this TCR beta chain was carried out in a study of cytomegalovirus exposure and HLA in healthy donors. General study results and limits: The investigators catalogued under 200 TCR beta chains as cytomegalovirus-associated. Several of the most significant clusters were apparently associated with common viral pathogens in a later analysis.

As regards this clone: Its antigen is currently unknown.

The PCR made use of 60 Vbeta and 13 Jbeta primers. TCRdb's table, derived via immunoSEQ multiplex PCR, lists solely in-frame clones and lacks some. The sample records about 130,000 clones, around 80% being singletons. Every donor was a healthy person donating bone marrow. This TCR derives from a woman aged 50 to 60 in good health and CMV-seronegative. What was sequenced was PBMCs.

CDR3 nucleotide sequence: TGTGCCAGCAGTCGGGGGATATCCTCAACTAATGAAAAACTGTTTTTT. This sequence encodes CASSRGISSTNEKLFF. V usage is TRBV9 and J usage is TRBJ1-4; tentatively, D is TRBD1 (5 bases). The CDR3 has 16 amino acids. The germline V gene encodes CDR1 SGDLS and CDR2 YYNGEE. V lost 5 bases and J 0 bases, leaving 14 bases between the germline ends. Full variable domain (remainder filled in from reference TRBV9 and TRBJ1-4): DSGVTQTPKHLITATGQRVTLRCSPRSGDLSVYWYQQSLDQGLQFLIQYYNGEERAKGNILERFSAQQFPDLHSELNLSSLELGDSALYFCASSRGISSTNEKLFFGSGTQLSVL.